The sequence of this T cell receptor (beta chain) was determined in a study of T cell responses to AZD1222 COVID-19 vaccine. Sequenced by immunoSEQ multiplex PCR; TCRdb stores in-frame clones only, minus some. Altogether about 150,000 clones are present, more than 90% being singletons, with the ten largest covering about 1.6%. The study, taken as a whole, reports: Baseline testing showed seropositivity in only five to seven AZD1222 recipients. Repertoires in all cases were sampled only once the peak T cell response had passed. Among vaccine-associated CD4 TCRs, coverage spanned spike, with dominance at 160-218 and 743-854.

Turning to this clone: Its antigen is not known.

Material: peripheral blood, obtained 28 days after the second AZD1222 dose. The TCR comes from an adult who received the AZD1222 COVID-19 vaccine.

The CDR3 DNA sequence: TGTGCCAGCCGGGACAGGGTGAATGGCTACACCTTC. Residues: CASRDRVNGYTF. V gene TRBV12-3 or TRBV12-4 combines with J gene TRBJ1-2; 9 bases agree with TRBD1. With V trimmed by 8 bases and J by 6 bases, 4 bases remained unmatched. This CDR3 is 12 amino acids long.